This T cell receptor (beta chain) is from a study of CD8 T cells in ankylosing spondylitis. V lost 6 bases and J 7 bases, leaving 10 bases between the germline ends. The CDR3 is made up of 12 amino acids. TCRdb re-called the 5' RACE reads through MiXCR, storing one row per CDR3 protein. The sample consists of 150,000 to 250,000 distinct CDR3 sequences, about 13% of them appearing once. This clonotype was seen repeatedly, ten times or more. The specimen sequenced was blood, either unsorted or a sorted T cell fraction (not recorded which). This rearrangement joins TRBV12-3 or TRBV12-4 to TRBJ2-1; no clear D gene. This receptor was identified in a male donor with ankylosing spondylitis or in good health (not recorded which). In nucleotides, the CDR3 is TGTGCCAGCAGCTTTCTAGGTAATGAGCAGTTCTTC. Encoded protein: CASSFLGNEQFF.